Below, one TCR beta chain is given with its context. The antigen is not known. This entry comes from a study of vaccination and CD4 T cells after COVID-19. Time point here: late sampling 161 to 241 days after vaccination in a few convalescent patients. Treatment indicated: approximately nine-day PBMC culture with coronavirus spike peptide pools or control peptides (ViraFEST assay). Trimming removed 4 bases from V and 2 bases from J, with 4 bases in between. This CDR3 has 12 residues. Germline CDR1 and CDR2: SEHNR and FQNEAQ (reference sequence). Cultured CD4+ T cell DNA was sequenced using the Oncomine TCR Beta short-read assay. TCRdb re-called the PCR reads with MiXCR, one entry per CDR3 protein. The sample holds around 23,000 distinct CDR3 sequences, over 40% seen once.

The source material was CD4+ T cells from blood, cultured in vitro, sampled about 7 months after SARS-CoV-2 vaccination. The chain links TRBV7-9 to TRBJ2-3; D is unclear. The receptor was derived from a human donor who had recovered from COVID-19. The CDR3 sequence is CASSYITDTQYF. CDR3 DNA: TGTGCCAGCAGCTATATCACAGATACGCAGTATTTT.